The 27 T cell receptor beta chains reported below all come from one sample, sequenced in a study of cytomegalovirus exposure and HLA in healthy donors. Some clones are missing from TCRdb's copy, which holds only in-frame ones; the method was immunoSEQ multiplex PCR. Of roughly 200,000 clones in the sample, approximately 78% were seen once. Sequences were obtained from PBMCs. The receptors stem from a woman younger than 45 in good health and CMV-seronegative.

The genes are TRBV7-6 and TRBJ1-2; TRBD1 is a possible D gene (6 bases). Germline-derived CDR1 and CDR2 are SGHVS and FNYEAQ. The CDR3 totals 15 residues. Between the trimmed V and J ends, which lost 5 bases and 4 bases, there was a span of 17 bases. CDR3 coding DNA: TGTGCCAGCAGCGCAAAACGGGACAACCCCTATGGCTACACCTTC. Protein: CASSAKRDNPYGYTF.

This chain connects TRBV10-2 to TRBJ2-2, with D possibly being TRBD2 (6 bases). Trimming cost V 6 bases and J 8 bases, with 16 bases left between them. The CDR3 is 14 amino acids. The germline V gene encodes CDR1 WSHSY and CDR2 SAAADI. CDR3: CASRDVGRNGELFF. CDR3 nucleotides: TGCGCCAGCAGGGACGTCGGGAGAAATGGGGAGCTGTTTTTT.

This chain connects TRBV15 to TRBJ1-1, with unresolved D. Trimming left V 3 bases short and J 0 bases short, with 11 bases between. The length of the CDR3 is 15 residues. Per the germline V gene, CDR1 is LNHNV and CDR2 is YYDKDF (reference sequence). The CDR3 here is CATSRLHGVNTEAFF. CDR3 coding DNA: TGTGCCACCAGCAGGCTACACGGAGTGAACACTGAAGCTTTCTTT.

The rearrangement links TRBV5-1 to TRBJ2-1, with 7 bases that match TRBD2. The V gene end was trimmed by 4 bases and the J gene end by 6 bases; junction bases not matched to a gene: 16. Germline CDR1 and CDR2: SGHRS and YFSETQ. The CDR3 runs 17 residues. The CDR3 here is CASSGGTIASSGNEQFF. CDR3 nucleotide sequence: TGCGCCAGCAGCGGAGGGACTATCGCTAGCTCTGGCAATGAGCAGTTCTTC.

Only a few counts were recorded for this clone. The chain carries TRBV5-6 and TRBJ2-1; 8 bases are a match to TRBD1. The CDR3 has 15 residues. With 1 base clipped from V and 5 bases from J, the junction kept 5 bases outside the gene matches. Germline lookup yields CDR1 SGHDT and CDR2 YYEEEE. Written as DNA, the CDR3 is TGTGCCAGCAGCTTGTTTCCGGGACAGGACAATGAGCAGTTCTTC. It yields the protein CASSLFPGQDNEQFF.

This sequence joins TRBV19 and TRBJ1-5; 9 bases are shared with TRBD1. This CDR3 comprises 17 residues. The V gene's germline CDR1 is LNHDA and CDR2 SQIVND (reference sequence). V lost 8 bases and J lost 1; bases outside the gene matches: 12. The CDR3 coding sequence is TGTGCCAGTTGGCGGGGACAGGGACGGAGGAGCAATCAGCCCCAGCATTTT. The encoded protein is CASWRGQGRRSNQPQHF.

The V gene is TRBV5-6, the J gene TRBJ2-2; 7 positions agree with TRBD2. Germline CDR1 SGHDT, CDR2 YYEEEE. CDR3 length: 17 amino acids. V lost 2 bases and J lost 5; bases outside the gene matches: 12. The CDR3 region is CASSFLPTGAGTGELFF. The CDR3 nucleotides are TGTGCCAGCAGCTTCCTCCCGACGGGAGCGGGGACCGGGGAGCTGTTTTTT.

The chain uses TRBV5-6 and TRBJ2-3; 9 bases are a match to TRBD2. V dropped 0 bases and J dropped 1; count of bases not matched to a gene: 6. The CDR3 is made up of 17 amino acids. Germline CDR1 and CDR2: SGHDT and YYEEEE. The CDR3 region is CASSLAGAGGGTDTQYF. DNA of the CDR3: TGTGCCAGCAGCTTGGCCGGAGCGGGAGGTGGCACAGATACGCAGTATTTT.

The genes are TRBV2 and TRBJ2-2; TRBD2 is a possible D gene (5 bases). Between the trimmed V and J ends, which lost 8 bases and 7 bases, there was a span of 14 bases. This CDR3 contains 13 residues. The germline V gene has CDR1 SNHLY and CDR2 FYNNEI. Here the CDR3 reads CASPPSRDGELFF. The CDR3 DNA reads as TGTGCCAGCCCACCTAGCCGGGACGGGGAGCTGTTTTTT.

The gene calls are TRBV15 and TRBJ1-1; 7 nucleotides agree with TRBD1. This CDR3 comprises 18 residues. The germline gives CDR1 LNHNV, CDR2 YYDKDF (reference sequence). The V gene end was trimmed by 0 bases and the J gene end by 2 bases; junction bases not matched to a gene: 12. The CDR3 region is CATSREFTLTGSNTEAFF. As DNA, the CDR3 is TGTGCCACCAGCAGAGAGTTTACCCTGACAGGGAGTAACACTGAAGCTTTCTTT.

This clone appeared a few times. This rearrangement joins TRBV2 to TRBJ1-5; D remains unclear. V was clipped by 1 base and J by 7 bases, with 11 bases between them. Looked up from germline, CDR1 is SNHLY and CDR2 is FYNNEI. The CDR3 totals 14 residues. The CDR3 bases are TGTGCCAGCAGTGAAGAGCGGTCTTACCAGCCCCAGCATTTT. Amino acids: CASSEERSYQPQHF.

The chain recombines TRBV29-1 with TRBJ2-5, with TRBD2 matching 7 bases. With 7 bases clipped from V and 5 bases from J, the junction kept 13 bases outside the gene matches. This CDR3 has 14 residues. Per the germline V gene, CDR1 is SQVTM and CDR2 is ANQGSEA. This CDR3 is CSGTGTTGEETQYF. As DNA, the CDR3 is TGCAGCGGTACCGGGACTACCGGGGAGGAGACCCAGTACTTC.

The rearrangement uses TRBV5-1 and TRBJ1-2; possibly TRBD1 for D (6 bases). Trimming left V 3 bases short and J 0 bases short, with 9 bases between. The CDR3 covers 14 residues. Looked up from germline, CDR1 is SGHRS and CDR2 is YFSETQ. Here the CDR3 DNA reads TGCGCCAGCAGCTCGGACAGAACTAACTATGGCTACACCTTC. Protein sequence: CASSSDRTNYGYTF. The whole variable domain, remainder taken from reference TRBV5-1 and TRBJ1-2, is KAGVTQTPRYLIKTRGQQVTLSCSPISGHRSVSWYQQTPGQGLQFLFEYFSETQRNKGNFPGRFSGRQFSNSRSEMNVSTLELGDSALYLCASSSDRTNYGYTFGSGTRLTVV.

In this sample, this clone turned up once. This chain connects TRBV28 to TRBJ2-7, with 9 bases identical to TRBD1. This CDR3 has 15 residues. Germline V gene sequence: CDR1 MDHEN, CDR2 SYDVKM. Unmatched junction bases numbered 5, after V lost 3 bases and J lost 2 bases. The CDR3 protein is CASSLPGQGTYEQYF. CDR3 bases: TGTGCCAGCAGTTTGCCGGGACAGGGCACCTACGAGCAGTACTTC.

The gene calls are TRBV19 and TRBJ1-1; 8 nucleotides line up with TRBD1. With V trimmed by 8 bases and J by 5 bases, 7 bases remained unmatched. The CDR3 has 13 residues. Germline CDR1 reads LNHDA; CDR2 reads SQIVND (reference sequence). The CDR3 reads CASSWTGRTEAFF. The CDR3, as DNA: TGTGCCAGTTCCTGGACAGGGAGGACTGAAGCTTTCTTT. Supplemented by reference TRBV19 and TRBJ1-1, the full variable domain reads DGGITQSPKYLFRKEGQNVTLSCEQNLNHDAMYWYRQDPGQGLRLIYYSQIVNDFQKGDIAEGYSVSREKKESFPLTVTSAQKNPTAFYLCASSWTGRTEAFFGQGTRLTVV.

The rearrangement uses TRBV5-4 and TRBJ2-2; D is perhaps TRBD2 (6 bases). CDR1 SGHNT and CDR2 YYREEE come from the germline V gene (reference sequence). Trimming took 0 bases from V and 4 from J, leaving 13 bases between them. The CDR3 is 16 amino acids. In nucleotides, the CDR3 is TGTGCCAGCAGCTTGGCGGGGGTGGCGCGCACCGGGGAGCTGTTTTTT. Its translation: CASSLAGVARTGELFF. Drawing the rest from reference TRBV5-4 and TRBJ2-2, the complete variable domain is ETGVTQSPTHLIKTRGQQVTLRCSSQSGHNTVSWYQQALGQGPQFIFQYYREEENGRGNFPPRFSGLQFPNYSSELNVNALELDDSALYLCASSLAGVARTGELFFGEGSRLTVL.

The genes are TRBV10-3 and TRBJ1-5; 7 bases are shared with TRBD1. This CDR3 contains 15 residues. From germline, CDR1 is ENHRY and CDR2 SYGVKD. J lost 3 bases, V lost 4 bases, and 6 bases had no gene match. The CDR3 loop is CAISVSQGDNQPQHF. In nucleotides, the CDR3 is TGTGCCATCAGTGTGAGCCAGGGGGACAATCAGCCCCAGCATTTT.

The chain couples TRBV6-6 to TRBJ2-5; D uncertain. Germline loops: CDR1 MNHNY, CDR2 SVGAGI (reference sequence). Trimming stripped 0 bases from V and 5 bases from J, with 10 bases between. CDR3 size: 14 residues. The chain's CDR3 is CASSYSARGETQYF. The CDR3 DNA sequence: TGTGCCAGCAGTTACTCGGCCCGTGGTGAGACCCAGTACTTC.

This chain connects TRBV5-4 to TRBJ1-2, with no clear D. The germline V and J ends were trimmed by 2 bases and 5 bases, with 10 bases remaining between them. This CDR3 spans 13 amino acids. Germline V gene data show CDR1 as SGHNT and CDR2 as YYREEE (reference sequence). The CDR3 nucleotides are TGTGCCAGCAGCTTAATGGCAGAATATGGCTACACCTTC. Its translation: CASSLMAEYGYTF. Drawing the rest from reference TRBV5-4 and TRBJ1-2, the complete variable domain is ETGVTQSPTHLIKTRGQQVTLRCSSQSGHNTVSWYQQALGQGPQFIFQYYREEENGRGNFPPRFSGLQFPNYSSELNVNALELDDSALYLCASSLMAEYGYTFGSGTRLTVV.

The chain's CDR3 is CASSLSQGSEAFF. In DNA form, the CDR3 reads TGTGCCAGCAGCTTATCTCAGGGTTCTGAAGCTTTCTTT. The chain recombines TRBV7-3 with TRBJ1-1; possibly TRBD1 for D (5 bases). Germline CDR1 and CDR2: SGHTA and FQGTGA. This CDR3 region has 13 residues. Trimming removed 2 bases at V and 6 bases at J, with 10 bases between.

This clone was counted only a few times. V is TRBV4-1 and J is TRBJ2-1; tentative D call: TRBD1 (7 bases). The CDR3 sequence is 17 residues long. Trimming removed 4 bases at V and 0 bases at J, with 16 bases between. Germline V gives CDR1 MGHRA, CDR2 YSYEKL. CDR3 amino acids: CASSPKGAGRSYNEQFF. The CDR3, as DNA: TGCGCCAGCAGCCCAAAGGGGGCGGGGCGCTCCTACAATGAGCAGTTCTTC.

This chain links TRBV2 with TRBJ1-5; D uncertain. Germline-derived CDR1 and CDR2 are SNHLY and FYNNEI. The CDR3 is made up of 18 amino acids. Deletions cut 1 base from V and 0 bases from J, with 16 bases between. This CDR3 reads CASSEDLYRRYSNQPQHF. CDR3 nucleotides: TGTGCCAGCAGTGAAGATTTGTATCGGCGGTATAGCAATCAGCCCCAGCATTTT.

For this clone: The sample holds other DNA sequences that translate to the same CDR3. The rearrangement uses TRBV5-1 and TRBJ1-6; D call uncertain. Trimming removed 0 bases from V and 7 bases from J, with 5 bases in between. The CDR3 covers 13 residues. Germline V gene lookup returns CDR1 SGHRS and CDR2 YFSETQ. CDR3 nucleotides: TGCGCCAGCAGCTTGGAGAGGAATTCACCCCTCCACTTT. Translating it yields CASSLERNSPLHF.

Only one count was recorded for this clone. As DNA, the CDR3 is TGTGCCAGTAGGGCCAACAGGAGACCCTACGAGCAGTACTTC. Encoded protein: CASRANRRPYEQYF. This rearrangement joins TRBV19 to TRBJ2-7; tentatively, D is TRBD1 (5 bases). V dropped 6 bases and J dropped 2 bases, with 14 bases sitting between them. Germline V CDR1 and CDR2: LNHDA, SQIVND (reference sequence). CDR3 length: 14 amino acids.

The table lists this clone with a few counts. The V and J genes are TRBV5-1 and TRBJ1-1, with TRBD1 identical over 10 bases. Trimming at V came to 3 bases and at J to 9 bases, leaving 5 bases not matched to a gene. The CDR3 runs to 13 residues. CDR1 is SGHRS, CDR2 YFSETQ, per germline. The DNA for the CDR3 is TGCGCCAGCAGCTCAGGACAGGGGGTTCAAGCTTTCTTT. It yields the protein CASSSGQGVQAFF.

The CDR3 reads CASSGGTSGFYNEQFF. DNA for the CDR3: TGTGCCAGTAGTGGGGGGACTAGCGGATTCTACAATGAGCAGTTCTTC. This rearrangement joins TRBV19 to TRBJ2-1; 11 nucleotides line up with TRBD2. Germline lookup yields CDR1 LNHDA and CDR2 SQIVND (reference sequence). Trimming cost V 5 bases and J 3 bases; bases outside gene matches: 6. The CDR3 runs to 16 residues.

The CDR3 coding sequence is TGTGCCAGCAGCTTAACTAGCGGGCCTGGCTCCTACGAGCAGTACTTC. It is translated as CASSLTSGPGSYEQYF. The gene calls are TRBV11-2 and TRBJ2-7; the match to TRBD2 covers 9 bases. The germline V gene encodes CDR1 SGHAT and CDR2 FQNNGV. The CDR3 length is 16 residues. J was trimmed by 0 bases and V by 2 bases; bases with no gene match: 5.